These 26 T cell receptor beta chains share one sample of origin, sequenced in a study of T cells in Graves' hyperthyroidism and ophthalmopathy (dated by TCRdb to the late 2010s). Library preparation employed multiplex PCR. The instrument given in TCRdb is Illumina HiSeq 2000. The TCR beta CDR3 regions were amplified from the RNA transcripts. For the first round of RT-PCR on the TCR CDR3, the HTBI primer set was used together with the Qiagen OneStep RT-PCR kit. Using fastp trimming at Q25 and MiXCR clonotype assembly, TCRdb reanalyzed the public sequencing data and kept in-frame beta chains. Identical CDR3 protein sequences are pooled into one entry, listed with their most common genes and DNA. The sample yields 250,000 to 300,000 distinct CDR3 sequences; 15% to 20% were counted once. 55% to 60% of the sample lies in the top ten. Sequenced material: blood. The receptor source for this set is a woman aged 55 to 70 with Graves' ophthalmopathy.

This clonotype showed up just once. An end of the junction does not agree with germline; a read error may underlie this. The rearrangement uses TRBV20-1 and TRBJ2-1; D gene uncertain. CDR1 and CDR2 from the germline V gene are DFQATT and SNEGSKA (reference sequence). The CDR3 is made up of 16 amino acids. CDR3 protein: CSAKDRTGNSYNERFF. The CDR3, as DNA: TGCAGTGCTAAAGATCGTACTGGTAACTCCTACAATGAGCGGTTCTTC.

There are many counts of this clonotype. The V call is TRBV2, the J call TRBJ1-4, with D unresolved. The CDR3 covers 15 residues. Germline CDR1 reads SNHLY; CDR2 reads FYNNEI. Trimming stripped 6 bases from V and 7 bases from J, with 18 bases between. The CDR3 DNA is TGTGCCAGCAGCCGACCCACCGGGCACGGTGAAAAACTGTTTTTT. It codes for CASSRPTGHGEKLFF.

This clonotype was detected many times. V and J are TRBV3-1 and TRBJ2-1; no clear D. This CDR3 is built from 13 residues. V was shortened by 4 bases and J by 9 bases, with 13 bases between the two germline ends. Germline V gives CDR1 LGHDT, CDR2 YNNKEL (reference sequence). DNA for the CDR3: TGTGCCAGCAGCCTCGCAGCTAGTGGTGAGCAGTTCTTC. Residues: CASSLAASGEQFF.

The rearrangement joins TRBV7-9 to TRBJ1-1, with a possible D match to TRBD1 (6 bases). Germline V lookup: CDR1 SEHNR, CDR2 FQNEAQ (reference sequence). V shed 5 bases and J shed 7 bases, with 14 bases lying between them. CDR3 length: 13 amino acids. Here the CDR3 DNA reads TGTGCCAGCAGCCCGCTGACAGGCGGTGAAGCTTTCTTT. Its protein product is CASSPLTGGEAFF.

Comment on this clonotype: A much larger clone is a single base away; this may be a read error. The rearrangement joins TRBV5-1 to TRBJ1-3; weak D call: TRBD1 (6 bases). Germline V gene data show CDR1 as SGHRS and CDR2 as YFSETQ. Trimming took off 4 bases at V and 7 bases at J, with 12 bases between the two ends. The CDR3 runs to 13 residues. CDR3 DNA sequence: TGCGCCAGCAGCCAGACAGGAAGCAACACCATATATTTT. Residues: CASSQTGSNTIYF.

This clonotype was counted many times. The chain combines TRBV7-2 with TRBJ2-1; 9 bases map to TRBD2. Losses at the gene ends were 5 bases for V and 15 bases for J; bases not matched to a gene: 5. This CDR3 has 11 residues. Germline assignment: CDR1 SGHTA and CDR2 FQGNSA. CDR3 DNA sequence: TGTGCCAGCAGCCTCGCTAGCGGGACGTTCTTC. Its protein product is CASSLASGTFF. The full variable domain, with the rest looked up from reference TRBV7-2 and TRBJ2-1, is GAGVSQSPSNKVTEKGKDVELRCDPISGHTALYWYRQSLGQGLEFLIYFQGNSAPDKSGLPSDRFSAERTGGSVSTLTIQRTQQEDSAVYLCASSLASGTFFGPGTRLTVL.

This clonotype was counted ten times or more. This sequence joins TRBV7-8 and TRBJ2-3; 8 bases are a match to TRBD1. Germline-derived CDR1 and CDR2 are SGHVS and FQNEAQ. This CDR3 has 15 amino acids. The ends lost 5 bases at V and 2 bases at J; junction bases unmatched: 6. CDR3 loop: CASSTQGAATDTQYF. The CDR3 bases are TGTGCCAGCAGCACGCAGGGGGCGGCCACAGATACGCAGTATTTT.

This clonotype was found many times. J is TRBJ2-7 and V is TRBV20-1; 8 bases are shared with TRBD2. Germline CDR1 and CDR2: DFQATT and SNEGSKA (reference sequence). The CDR3 sequence is 15 residues long. V dropped 6 bases and J dropped 2; count of bases not matched to a gene: 12. This chain's CDR3 is CSANRDTSGTYEQYF. The CDR3 DNA reads as TGCAGTGCCAATCGAGATACTAGCGGAACCTACGAGCAGTACTTC.

This clonotype was picked up one time. The chain's CDR3 is CASSLGAPGYNEQFF. CDR3 nucleotide sequence: TGTGCCAGCAGCTTGGGGGCGCCTGGGTACAATGAGCAGTTCTTC. The chain carries TRBV5-4 and TRBJ2-1; unclear D gene. The V and J ends lost 0 bases and 4 bases respectively, with 11 bases between them. The CDR3 covers 15 residues. Germline CDR1 reads SGHNT; CDR2 reads YYREEE (reference sequence).

In its sample, this clonotype was seen many times. The chain recombines TRBV28 with TRBJ1-1; a possible D gene is TRBD1 (5 bases). The CDR3 has 15 residues. CDR1 is MDHEN and CDR2 is SYDVKM in the germline V gene. V was shortened by 8 bases and J by 1 base, with 17 bases between the two germline ends. DNA of the CDR3: TGTGCCAGCCAAATTATGGACACATCGAACACTGAAGCTTTCTTT. This translates into CASQIMDTSNTEAFF. Drawing the rest from reference TRBV28 and TRBJ1-1, the complete variable domain is DVKVTQSSRYLVKRTGEKVFLECVQDMDHENMFWYRQDPGLGLRLIYFSYDVKMKEKGDIPEGYSVSREKKERFSLILESASTNQTSMYLCASQIMDTSNTEAFFGQGTRLTVV.

This clonotype was counted ten times or more. This chain links TRBV9 with TRBJ1-1, with 7 bases identical to TRBD1. From germline, CDR1 is SGDLS and CDR2 YYNGEE. The CDR3 totals 13 residues. Unmatched junction bases numbered 5, after V lost 5 bases and J lost 4 bases. The CDR3 DNA is TGTGCCAGCAGTTCAAGACAGGGCACTGAAGCTTTCTTT. Translating it yields CASSSRQGTEAFF.

This chain joins TRBV7-9 and TRBJ2-2, with 7 bases fitting TRBD1. Germline lookup yields CDR1 SEHNR and CDR2 FQNEAQ (reference sequence). V lost 5 bases, J lost 3 bases, and 3 bases stayed unmatched. There are 14 residues in the CDR3. As DNA, the CDR3 is TGTGCCAGCAGCCGGGACAGCCACACCGGGGAGCTGTTTTTT. Its protein is CASSRDSHTGELFF.

This clonotype has more than one count but fewer than ten. The chain carries TRBV4-1 and TRBJ2-1; tentatively, D is TRBD1 (5 bases). Germline assignment: CDR1 MGHRA and CDR2 YSYEKL. V was clipped by 2 bases and J by 7 bases, with 15 bases between them. The CDR3 sequence is 15 residues long. The CDR3 nucleotides read TGCGCCAGCAGCCAACCAGGGTGGATACAGAATGAGCAGTTCTTC. It yields the protein CASSQPGWIQNEQFF.

This clonotype was recorded at least ten times. V usage is TRBV3-1 and J usage is TRBJ1-5; D perhaps matches TRBD1 (6 bases). CDR3 size: 14 residues. V lost 4 bases and J 7 bases, leaving 14 bases between the germline ends. Germline V lookup: CDR1 LGHDT, CDR2 YNNKEL (reference sequence). The CDR3 sequence: CASSLEGDRQPQHF. CDR3 DNA: TGTGCCAGCAGCCTCGAGGGGGATCGGCAGCCCCAGCATTTT.

This clonotype has ten or more counts. The chain has TRBV24-1 and TRBJ2-7; D perhaps matches TRBD2 (6 bases). V lost 3 bases and J lost 0, with 14 bases in between. CDR1 is KGHDR and CDR2 is SFDVKD in the germline V gene. CDR3 length: 16 residues. The CDR3 loop is CATSDRTGLHSYEQYF. CDR3 in DNA: TGTGCCACCAGTGATCGTACGGGACTCCACTCCTACGAGCAGTACTTC.

This clonotype has only a few counts. V usage is TRBV15 and J usage is TRBJ1-1; no clear D gene. The V end was cut by 0 bases, the J end by 1 base, with 9 bases between. This CDR3 is built from 15 residues. Germline V gene data show CDR1 as LNHNV and CDR2 as YYDKDF (reference sequence). The CDR3 DNA sequence: TGTGCCACCAGCAGAGATCGGGCAAGGAACACTGAAGCTTTCTTT. Its translation: CATSRDRARNTEAFF.

The chain carries TRBV28 and TRBJ1-2; weak D call: TRBD1 (5 bases). V was clipped by 3 bases and J by 8 bases, with 13 bases between them. Germline V gene data show CDR1 as MDHEN and CDR2 as SYDVKM. This CDR3 spans 13 amino acids. In DNA, the CDR3 is TGTGCCAGCAGTTTCGGGCAGGGAAGGGGCTACACCTTC. Translated: CASSFGQGRGYTF.

Only a few counts were recorded for this clonotype. The CDR3 DNA is TGTGCCAGCAGCTCCCTTAGGGGGTGGGAAACTGAAGCTTTCTTT. Amino acids: CASSSLRGWETEAFF. The chain uses TRBV14 and TRBJ1-1; possibly TRBD1 for D (6 bases). V lost 5 bases to trimming and J lost 5 bases, with 18 bases between them. Germline V lookup: CDR1 SGHDN, CDR2 FVKESK. The CDR3 contains 15 residues.

This clonotype was counted a few times. The J gene is TRBJ2-7, the V gene TRBV7-6; D is unclear. This CDR3 comprises 13 residues. V lost 5 bases and J lost 4, with 12 bases in between. Germline CDR1 is SGHVS and CDR2 is FNYEAQ. The CDR3 is CASSPYGRYEQYF. The CDR3 region has the DNA TGTGCCAGCAGCCCGTACGGCCGATACGAGCAGTACTTC.

There are a few counts of this clonotype. V usage is TRBV5-6 and J usage is TRBJ1-1; D is unresolved. Germline-derived CDR1 and CDR2 are SGHDT and YYEEEE. The CDR3 is 14 amino acids. Trimming removed 1 base at V and 1 base at J, with 8 bases between. The CDR3 is CASSLPGTNTEAFF. The CDR3 DNA is TGTGCCAGCAGCTTGCCAGGAACGAACACTGAAGCTTTCTTT.

This clonotype was seen a few times. This chain connects TRBV3-1 to TRBJ2-7; 8 nucleotides line up with TRBD2. Trimming cost V 5 bases and J 4 bases; bases outside gene matches: 7. This CDR3 is built from 14 residues. Germline CDR1 reads LGHDT; CDR2 reads YNNKEL (reference sequence). For the CDR3, the DNA is TGTGCCAGCAGCTCCGGGGGGGCGGGGTACGAGCAGTACTTC. Residues: CASSSGGAGYEQYF.

Many counts were recorded for this clonotype. The rearrangement links TRBV7-3 to TRBJ2-7; 7 bases align to TRBD2. This CDR3 has 14 residues. V trimming: 5 bases; J trimming: 2 bases; junction bases outside the gene matches: 6. Germline loops: CDR1 SGHTA, CDR2 FQGTGA. The CDR3: CASSQGAGAYEQYF. As DNA, the CDR3 is TGTGCCAGCAGCCAAGGGGCGGGGGCCTACGAGCAGTACTTC.

The V call is TRBV5-1, the J call TRBJ1-6; no definite D call. Germline CDR1 is SGHRS and CDR2 is YFSETQ. V lost 2 bases to trimming and J lost 7 bases, with 10 bases between them. This CDR3 is 14 amino acids long. CDR3 region: CASSFDGSNSPLHF. CDR3 sequence (DNA): TGCGCCAGCAGCTTCGACGGTTCCAATTCACCCCTCCACTTT.

This clonotype was seen a handful of times. This CDR3 reads CASTTDSNSPLHF. The CDR3, as DNA: TGTGCCAGCACCACCGACAGTAATTCACCCCTCCACTTT. The chain carries TRBV7-9 and TRBJ1-6; D possibly corresponds to TRBD1 (5 bases). The CDR3 has 13 residues. V gave up 7 bases and J gave up 6 bases, with 10 bases separating them. Germline V CDR1 and CDR2: SEHNR, FQNEAQ (reference sequence).

This clonotype has ten or more counts. CDR3 DNA sequence: TGCGCCAGCGGGGACAGGGAAAAGGGGGGAAACACTGAAGCTTTCTTT. Protein sequence: CASGDREKGGNTEAFF. This chain joins TRBV5-1 and TRBJ1-1, with 9 bases aligning to TRBD1. Trimming cost V 7 bases and J 2 bases; bases outside gene matches: 12. The CDR3 sequence is 16 residues long. The germline CDR1 and CDR2 sequences are SGHRS and YFSETQ.

This chain joins TRBV6-1 and TRBJ2-7; 11 bases align to TRBD1. Germline V gives CDR1 MNHNS, CDR2 SASEGT. This CDR3 spans 13 amino acids. After removal of 7 bases from V and 3 bases from J, the junction contained 2 bases not matched to a gene. The CDR3 region has the DNA TGTGCCAGCACAGGGACAGGGGGCTACGAGCAGTACTTC. Its protein product is CASTGTGGYEQYF.